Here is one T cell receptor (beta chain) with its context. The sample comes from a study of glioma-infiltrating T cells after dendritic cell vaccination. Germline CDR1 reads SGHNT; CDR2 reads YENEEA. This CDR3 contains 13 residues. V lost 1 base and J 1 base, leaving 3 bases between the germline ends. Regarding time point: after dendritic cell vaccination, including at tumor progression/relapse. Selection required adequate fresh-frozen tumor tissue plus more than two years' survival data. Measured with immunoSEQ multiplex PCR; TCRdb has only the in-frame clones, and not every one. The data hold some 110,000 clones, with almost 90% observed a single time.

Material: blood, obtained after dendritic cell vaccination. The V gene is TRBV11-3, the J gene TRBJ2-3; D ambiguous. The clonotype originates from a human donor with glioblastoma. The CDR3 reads CASSLGGTDTQYF. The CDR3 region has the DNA TGTGCCAGCAGCTTAGGCGGCACAGATACGCAGTATTTT.